The clone carrying this T cell receptor beta chain is a singleton in its sample. Its target is not known. This entry is derived from a study of cytomegalovirus exposure and HLA in healthy donors. Study information: Out of 180 million or so T cells, an earlier analysis found over 90 million unique TCR beta sequences in total.

Researchers ran the PCR with 60 Vbeta and 13 Jbeta primers. Some clones are missing from TCRdb's copy, which holds only in-frame ones; the method was immunoSEQ multiplex PCR. The table records 120,000 to 150,000 clones, less than 85% of them present only once. Overall study results and limits: Most observed TCR sequences were rare, whereas some public TCRs were detected in many donors. Across donors, sequencing depth was assumed by presence/absence analyses to be roughly uniform.

CDR1 is SGDLS, CDR2 YYNGEE, per germline. Trimming took 2 bases from V and 5 from J; bases not matched to a gene: 10. This CDR3 is 18 amino acids long. The origin of this receptor is a woman aged 50 to 60 in good health and CMV-seropositive. The rearrangement uses TRBV9 and TRBJ2-3; TRBD2 matches 14 bases. The sequenced sample was PBMCs. CDR3 in DNA: TGTGCCAGCAGCGTTGGGACTAGCGGGGGCCCCATTGTAGATACGCAGTATTTT. Translating it yields CASSVGTSGGPIVDTQYF.